The 22 T cell receptor beta chains below all came from one sample that was sequenced in a study of blood T cell repertoires in COVID-19. The repertoire was sequenced with immunoSEQ multiplex PCR; TCRdb's copy has only in-frame clones and lacks some. Of about 400,000 clones listed, around 92% are singletons. Sequences were obtained from PBMCs or T cells enriched from blood (not recorded which). The receptors originated from a young woman who had recovered from COVID-19.

This clone was seen only once. The chain employs TRBV18 and TRBJ1-6, with a tentative D call TRBD1 (6 bases). This CDR3 spans 16 amino acids. V lost 3 bases to trimming and J lost 8 bases, with 17 bases between them. CDR1 and CDR2 from the germline V gene are KGHSH and LQKENI. The CDR3, as DNA: TGTGCCAGCTCACCGCCGGCGGGGGCCTCGCATTCACCCCTCCACTTT. Translating it yields CASSPPAGASHSPLHF.

In its sample, this clone was seen a few times. The chain couples TRBV7-2 to TRBJ1-4, with 9 bases matching TRBD1. Germline loops: CDR1 SGHTA, CDR2 FQGNSA. This CDR3 has 15 residues. The ends lost 3 bases at V and 4 bases at J; junction bases unmatched: 3. Here the CDR3 DNA reads TGTGCCAGCAGCTTCGGGGGACAGGGTAATGAAAAACTGTTTTTT. Translating it yields CASSFGGQGNEKLFF.

A single count supports this clone. The rearrangement joins TRBV28 to TRBJ2-5; a possible D gene is TRBD1 (5 bases). V lost 6 bases and J lost 1, with 9 bases in between. This CDR3 contains 13 residues. Germline V gene lookup returns CDR1 MDHEN and CDR2 SYDVKM. CDR3 residues: CASRDSFQETQYF. The CDR3 nucleotides read TGTGCCAGCAGAGACAGCTTCCAAGAGACCCAGTACTTC. The variable domain in full, completed from reference TRBV28 and TRBJ2-5, reads DVKVTQSSRYLVKRTGEKVFLECVQDMDHENMFWYRQDPGLGLRLIYFSYDVKMKEKGDIPEGYSVSREKKERFSLILESASTNQTSMYLCASRDSFQETQYFGPGTRLLVL.

The CDR3 loop is CASSFSGRAPYEQYF. The CDR3 DNA follows: TGTGCCAGCAGCTTTAGCGGGAGGGCCCCCTACGAGCAGTACTTC. The chain couples TRBV11-3 to TRBJ2-7; 11 positions match TRBD2. There are 15 residues in the CDR3. The ends lost 3 bases at V and 2 bases at J; junction bases unmatched: 3. The germline CDR1 and CDR2 sequences are SGHNT and YENEEA.

The CDR3 DNA follows: TGTGCCAGCAGATCAAAACAGGGGGTTCTATACGGCGAGCAGTACTTC. Protein sequence: CASRSKQGVLYGEQYF. The chain is built from TRBV11-3 and TRBJ2-7; 8 bases are a match to TRBD1. The CDR3 has 16 residues. V was clipped by 6 bases and J by 6 bases; unmatched bases: 16. CDR1 is SGHNT and CDR2 is YENEEA in the germline V gene.

The genes are TRBV24-1 and TRBJ1-3; TRBD1 might be the D (5 bases). V was pared by 5 bases and J by 4 bases, with 8 bases between. This CDR3 has 13 amino acids. Germline CDR1 reads KGHDR; CDR2 reads SFDVKD. The CDR3 protein is CATSAGIGNTIYF. The CDR3 nucleotides are TGTGCCACCAGTGCAGGGATAGGAAACACCATATATTTT.

V usage is TRBV3-1 (or the pseudogene TRBV3-2) and J usage is TRBJ2-2; 9 bases are shared with TRBD1. V dropped 1 base and J dropped 5; count of bases not matched to a gene: 5. Per the germline V gene, CDR1 is LGHDT and CDR2 is YNNKEL (reference sequence). The CDR3 length is 16 residues. The CDR3 DNA reads as TGTGCCAGCAGCCAAGTACAGGGGGCGAGGACCGGGGAGCTGTTTTTT. This gives the protein CASSQVQGARTGELFF.

The chain combines TRBV29-1 with TRBJ1-5; tentatively, D is TRBD1 (6 bases). This CDR3 region has 15 residues. V was clipped by 6 bases and J by 0 bases, with 15 bases between them. Germline-derived CDR1 and CDR2 are SQVTM and ANQGSEA. The CDR3 nucleotides are TGCAGCGTGGCAGGGGCGGGGGATAGCAATCAGCCCCAGCATTTT. Residues: CSVAGAGDSNQPQHF.

The chain carries TRBV10-2 and TRBJ2-7; possibly TRBD2 for D (6 bases). Germline V gives CDR1 WSHSY, CDR2 SAAADI. The CDR3 consists of 12 residues. The V end was cut by 7 bases, the J end by 4 bases, with 11 bases between. The CDR3 DNA sequence: TGCGCCAGCAAGGGACTCTCGTACGAGCAGTACTTC. The encoded protein is CASKGLSYEQYF.

This sequence joins TRBV28 and TRBJ2-1; the match to TRBD1 covers 10 bases. J was trimmed by 12 bases and V by 6 bases; bases with no gene match: 14. The germline CDR1 and CDR2 sequences are MDHEN and SYDVKM. The CDR3 is 15 amino acids. The CDR3 region is CASRGQGNRGRGQFF. The CDR3 DNA follows: TGTGCCAGCAGGGGACAGGGGAACCGTGGACGAGGGCAGTTCTTC.

This rearrangement joins TRBV27 to TRBJ1-5; D remains unclear. Germline CDR1 MNHEY, CDR2 SMNVEV (reference sequence). CDR3 length equals 15 residues. Trimming left V 0 bases short and J 6 bases short, with 12 bases between. CDR3 amino acids: CASSLSAGPGQPQHF. The CDR3 DNA sequence: TGTGCCAGCAGTTTATCCGCGGGCCCTGGTCAGCCCCAGCATTTT.

A single count supports this clone. J is TRBJ2-7 and V is TRBV10-3; possibly TRBD2 for D (5 bases). Trimming took off 8 bases at V and 0 bases at J, with 26 bases between the two ends. The CDR3 length is 18 residues. Germline CDR1 reads ENHRY; CDR2 reads SYGVKD. As DNA, the CDR3 is TGTGCCATCGGCGATTCTAAAGGTCGGGATCAACTCTCCTACGAGCAGTACTTC. Amino acids: CAIGDSKGRDQLSYEQYF.

The J gene is TRBJ2-7, the V gene TRBV28; TRBD1 aligns across 9 bases. V lost 6 bases, J lost 9 bases, and 12 bases stayed unmatched. The CDR3 is 14 residues long. The germline V gene encodes CDR1 MDHEN and CDR2 SYDVKM. The CDR3 DNA sequence: TGTGCCAGCAGAAGGGACAGGGACCCTCTTGGGCAGTACTTC. Residues: CASRRDRDPLGQYF.

Here the CDR3 reads CASPPYGQGSWSSYNSPLHF. Here the CDR3 DNA reads TGTGCCAGTCCTCCGTACGGACAGGGGTCATGGAGCTCCTATAATTCACCCCTCCACTTT. The genes are TRBV19 and TRBJ1-6; 9 bases match TRBD1. The CDR3 has 20 residues. Per the germline V gene, CDR1 is LNHDA and CDR2 is SQIVND (reference sequence). The V gene end was trimmed by 8 bases and the J gene end by 0 bases; junction bases not matched to a gene: 17.

The chain links TRBV6-5 to TRBJ1-6; 8 bases agree with TRBD1. CDR1 is MNHEY, CDR2 SVGAGI, per germline. Unmatched junction bases numbered 8, after V lost 6 bases and J lost 7 bases. The CDR3 length is 15 residues. CDR3 nucleotide sequence: TGTGCCAGCAGCGGGACAGGAGTAAGCAATTCACCCCTCCACTTT. It encodes CASSGTGVSNSPLHF.

The chain is built from TRBV7-8 and TRBJ1-4; D remains unclear. Germline CDR1 SGHVS, CDR2 FQNEAQ. Trimming removed 4 bases at V and 5 bases at J, with 14 bases between. The CDR3 spans 15 residues. CDR3 protein: CASSSGLTGNEKLFF. The CDR3 bases are TGTGCCAGCAGCTCCGGACTTACGGGAAATGAAAAACTGTTTTTT.

The rearrangement links TRBV11-2 to TRBJ2-1; 7 nucleotides align to TRBD2. After removal of 5 bases from V and 8 bases from J, the junction contained 15 bases not matched to a gene. The germline V gene has CDR1 SGHAT and CDR2 FQNNGV. The CDR3 is 16 residues long. Here the CDR3 DNA reads TGTGCCAGCAGCCCAAGTCGGAGCGGGGTCATCGATGAGCAGTTCTTC. Protein: CASSPSRSGVIDEQFF.

The chain links TRBV25-1 to TRBJ2-3, with TRBD2 matching over 10 bases. J lost 3 bases, V lost 3 bases, and 3 bases had no gene match. Germline assignment: CDR1 MGHDK and CDR2 SYGVNS. The length of the CDR3 is 15 residues. The CDR3 loop reads CASSEASGRTDTQYF. In DNA, the CDR3 is TGTGCCAGCAGTGAGGCTAGCGGGAGAACAGATACGCAGTATTTT.

The chain couples TRBV14 to TRBJ2-5, with 15 bases lining up with TRBD2. CDR1 and CDR2 from the germline V gene are SGHDN and FVKESK. Trimming at V came to 8 bases and at J to 4 bases, leaving 5 bases not matched to a gene. This CDR3 is built from 15 residues. The CDR3 loop reads CASGRTSGRVETQYF. CDR3 nucleotides: TGTGCCAGCGGCAGGACTAGCGGGAGGGTAGAGACCCAGTACTTC. The full variable domain, in which reference TRBV14 and TRBJ2-5 provide the parts outside the CDR3, is EAGVTQFPSHSVIEKGQTVTLRCDPISGHDNLYWYRRVMGKEIKFLLHFVKESKQDESGMPNNRFLAERTGGTYSTLKVQPAELEDSGVYFCASGRTSGRVETQYFGPGTRLLVL.

The rearrangement links TRBV27 to TRBJ2-6; D is possibly TRBD1 (7 bases). The CDR3 totals 16 residues. Trimming removed 2 bases at V and 4 bases at J, with 12 bases between. The germline CDR1 and CDR2 sequences are MNHEY and SMNVEV (reference sequence). The DNA for the CDR3 is TGTGCCAGCAGTTTAACAGGGGAGGCGGGGGCCAACGTCCTGACTTTC. This codes for CASSLTGEAGANVLTF.

The V and J genes are TRBV7-9 and TRBJ2-7, with 8 bases lining up with TRBD2. Germline-derived CDR1 and CDR2 are SEHNR and FQNEAQ (reference sequence). The length of the CDR3 is 13 residues. J lost 7 bases, V lost 3 bases, and 5 bases had no gene match. The CDR3 DNA is TGTGCCAGCAGCTTCGGGACTAGATCAGAGCAGTACTTC. Translated, it gives CASSFGTRSEQYF. The complete variable domain, with remaining parts taken from reference TRBV7-9 and TRBJ2-7, reads DTGVSQNPRHKITKRGQNVTFRCDPISEHNRLYWYRQTLGQGPEFLTYFQNEAQLEKSRLLSDRFSAERPKGSFSTLEIQRTEQGDSAMYLCASSFGTRSEQYFGPGTRLTVT.

CDR3 sequence reads: CATSDLGQGTNTGELFF. As DNA, the CDR3 is TGTGCCACCAGTGACCTCGGACAGGGAACGAACACCGGGGAGCTGTTTTTT. The V call is TRBV24-1, the J call TRBJ2-2; 8 nucleotides line up with TRBD1. The CDR3 runs 17 residues. CDR1 and CDR2 (germline): KGHDR, SFDVKD. Losses at the gene ends were 4 bases for V and 0 bases for J; bases not matched to a gene: 6.